The 31 T cell receptor beta chains below were found in one sample sequenced in a study of blood T cell repertoires in COVID-19. Assay: immunoSEQ multiplex PCR; the TCRdb copy retains only in-frame clones and omits some. The sample consists of 200,000 to 250,000 clones, 90% of them appearing once. Material: PBMCs or T cells enriched from blood (not recorded which). The receptors come from a man aged 30 to 39 who had been exposed to COVID-19.

The CDR3 spells CASSPTGGHTEAFF. The CDR3 DNA reads as TGTGCCAGCAGCCCGACAGGGGGGCACACTGAAGCTTTCTTT. The chain couples TRBV7-9 to TRBJ1-1; 9 bases map to TRBD1. V shed 5 bases and J 3 bases; nucleotides not matched to a gene: 4. Looked up from germline, CDR1 is SEHNR and CDR2 is FQNEAQ (reference sequence). The CDR3 contains 14 residues.

This sequence joins TRBV7-2 and TRBJ1-1, with no clear D. Trimming took 2 bases from V and 5 from J, leaving 15 bases between them. CDR1 is SGHTA and CDR2 is FQGNSA in the germline V gene. The CDR3 covers 15 residues. CDR3 nucleotides: TGTGCCAGCAGCTTATTTCAGGCCAGTAAAACTGAAGCTTTCTTT. Its translation: CASSLFQASKTEAFF.

The chain couples TRBV11-2 to TRBJ1-5; TRBD1 matches 9 bases. The CDR3 is 15 residues long. Germline-derived CDR1 and CDR2 are SGHAT and FQNNGV. The ends lost 1 base at V and 7 bases at J; junction bases unmatched: 5. This CDR3 is CASSLGTGVGQPQHF. CDR3 nucleotides: TGTGCCAGCAGCTTAGGGACAGGGGTCGGACAGCCCCAGCATTTT.

This chain joins TRBV7-6 and TRBJ1-3; D is unresolved. The V gene lost 5 bases and the J gene lost 4 bases, with 9 bases spanning the gap. The CDR3 contains 13 residues. Germline assignment: CDR1 SGHVS and CDR2 FNYEAQ. The CDR3 sequence: CASSPVSGNTIYF. The CDR3 nucleotides read TGTGCCAGCAGCCCCGTCTCCGGAAACACCATATATTTT. The full variable domain, rest sourced from reference TRBV7-6 and TRBJ1-3, is GAGVSQSPRYKVTKRGQDVALRCDPISGHVSLYWYRQALGQGPEFLTYFNYEAQQDKSGLPNDRFSAERPEGSISTLTIQRTEQRDSAMYRCASSPVSGNTIYFGEGSWLTVV.

The chain joins TRBV5-1 to TRBJ2-3; D may be TRBD1 (6 bases). The V gene's germline CDR1 is SGHRS and CDR2 YFSETQ. The CDR3 runs to 18 residues. The V and J ends lost 0 bases and 0 bases respectively, with 17 bases between them. CDR3 sequence reads: CASSLAVGAGLSTDTQYF. The DNA of the CDR3 is TGCGCCAGCAGCTTGGCGGTGGGGGCAGGCCTTAGCACAGATACGCAGTATTTT.

The rearrangement uses TRBV7-8 and TRBJ2-2; tentatively, D is TRBD2 (6 bases). Germline loops: CDR1 SGHVS, CDR2 FQNEAQ. Trimming took off 5 bases at V and 0 bases at J, with 10 bases between the two ends. CDR3 length: 15 residues. This CDR3 is CASSAGRSNTGELFF. CDR3 coding DNA: TGTGCCAGCAGCGCCGGGAGATCGAACACCGGGGAGCTGTTTTTT.

This clone appeared a few times. The chain employs TRBV14 and TRBJ2-1, with TRBD1 as a possible D gene (6 bases). V was trimmed by 1 base and J by 10 bases, leaving 20 bases between them. Germline assignment: CDR1 SGHDN and CDR2 FVKESK. The length of the CDR3 is 16 residues. CDR3 nucleotides: TGTGCCAGCAGCCAAGCGCTCAGGGGAATTGTTTCGGAGCAGTTCTTC. It yields the protein CASSQALRGIVSEQFF. The whole variable domain, filled in from reference TRBV14 and TRBJ2-1, reads EAGVTQFPSHSVIEKGQTVTLRCDPISGHDNLYWYRRVMGKEIKFLLHFVKESKQDESGMPNNRFLAERTGGTYSTLKVQPAELEDSGVYFCASSQALRGIVSEQFFGPGTRLTVL.

The CDR3 spells CASSQNRGGFGNTIYF. CDR3 in DNA: TGTGCCAGCAGCCAGAACAGGGGTGGCTTTGGAAACACCATATATTTT. This rearrangement joins TRBV14 to TRBJ1-3; 7 nucleotides match TRBD1. CDR1 and CDR2 (germline): SGHDN, FVKESK. The CDR3 is made up of 16 amino acids. V was clipped by 3 bases and J by 3 bases; unmatched bases: 8.

In its sample, this clone was seen once. The rearrangement uses TRBV9 and TRBJ1-2; unclear D gene. Germline-derived CDR1 and CDR2 are SGDLS and YYNGEE. Trimming shortened V by 0 bases and J by 6 bases, and 12 bases separated the two germline ends. CDR3 length equals 14 residues. The chain's CDR3 is CASSVEGRLDGYTF. Here the CDR3 DNA reads TGTGCCAGCAGCGTAGAAGGGAGACTTGATGGCTACACCTTC.

The CDR3 region is CAISPTGDSPLHF. The CDR3 nucleotides read TGTGCCATCAGCCCAACAGGGGATTCACCCCTCCACTTT. This sequence joins TRBV10-3 and TRBJ1-6, with 7 bases fitting TRBD1. The CDR3 extends over 13 amino acids. Trimming removed 6 bases from V and 8 bases from J; junction bases left unmatched: 4. Germline V gives CDR1 ENHRY, CDR2 SYGVKD.

V gene TRBV4-2 combines with J gene TRBJ2-3; 10 nucleotides align to TRBD2. The CDR3 length is 16 residues. Germline V lookup: CDR1 LGHNA, CDR2 YNFKEQ. The ends lost 4 bases at V and 4 bases at J; junction bases unmatched: 8. CDR3 residues: CASSPQSGGAADTQYF. The CDR3 nucleotides are TGTGCCAGCAGCCCTCAGAGCGGGGGGGCGGCAGATACGCAGTATTTT.

The chain has TRBV4-1 and TRBJ1-4; maybe TRBD1 (5 bases). Germline V gives CDR1 MGHRA, CDR2 YSYEKL. The CDR3 contains 16 residues. The ends were cut back, 1 base at V and 6 bases at J, with 15 bases in the middle. The DNA for the CDR3 is TGCGCCAGCAGCCAAGTATCCGTGGGGGGGGATGAAAAACTGTTTTTT. Residues: CASSQVSVGGDEKLFF.

The V gene is TRBV6-5, the J gene TRBJ1-6; D not certain. The germline V gene has CDR1 MNHEY and CDR2 SVGAGI. This CDR3 has 14 amino acids. With 3 bases removed from V and 6 bases from J, the gap between germline ends came to 9 bases. The CDR3 DNA reads TGTGCCAGCAGTTATGGGCAGGCTAATTCACCCCTCCACTTT. Encoded protein: CASSYGQANSPLHF.

The rearrangement uses TRBV4-1 and TRBJ2-1, with D perhaps matching TRBD1 (7 bases). Between the trimmed V and J ends, which lost 6 bases and 6 bases, there was a span of 18 bases. Per germline, CDR1 MGHRA and CDR2 YSYEKL. This CDR3 is 15 amino acids long. The CDR3 DNA follows: TGCGCCAGCAGTCCAGAGGAGGGGGCCAGCAATGAGCAGTTCTTC. This codes for CASSPEEGASNEQFF.

The rearrangement links TRBV2 to TRBJ2-7; 11 bases map to TRBD2. CDR1 SNHLY and CDR2 FYNNEI come from the germline V gene. This CDR3 comprises 15 residues. Trimming cost V 5 bases and J 6 bases; bases outside gene matches: 9. CDR3 region: CASSRPSGGLREQYF. The CDR3 DNA reads as TGTGCCAGCAGTAGGCCTAGCGGGGGGTTGCGCGAGCAGTACTTC.

The chain joins TRBV5-1 to TRBJ1-5; D gene unclear. V shed 5 bases and J shed 0 bases, with 6 bases lying between them. The CDR3 consists of 13 residues. Germline V lookup: CDR1 SGHRS, CDR2 YFSETQ. CDR3 coding DNA: TGCGCCAGCAGAATTAATAGCAATCAGCCCCAGCATTTT. Its protein product is CASRINSNQPQHF.

This chain uses TRBV5-1 with TRBJ2-2; 8 bases are shared with TRBD1. Germline lookup yields CDR1 SGHRS and CDR2 YFSETQ. The CDR3 spans 18 residues. V trimming: 4 bases; J trimming: 1 base; junction bases outside the gene matches: 12. CDR3 residues: CASSQLLGTGRNTGELFF. The CDR3 DNA follows: TGCGCCAGCAGCCAACTTCTCGGGACAGGAAGGAACACCGGGGAGCTGTTTTTT.

The J gene is TRBJ2-7, the V gene TRBV6-1; TRBD2 matches at 8 bases. The CDR3 totals 16 residues. Germline lookup yields CDR1 MNHNS and CDR2 SASEGT. J lost 5 bases, V lost 3 bases, and 12 bases had no gene match. Here the CDR3 reads CASSDAGFGAGDEQYF. The CDR3 bases are TGTGCCAGCAGTGATGCTGGGTTTGGAGCGGGGGACGAGCAGTACTTC.

V and J are TRBV5-1 and TRBJ2-7; 7 bases agree with TRBD1. This CDR3 has 14 residues. The germline V gene has CDR1 SGHRS and CDR2 YFSETQ. The junction had 8 bases not matched to a gene; V was cut back by 4 bases and J by 4 bases. CDR3 DNA: TGCGCCAGCAGCCAACAGGGGAACGAGTACGAGCAGTACTTC. Protein product: CASSQQGNEYEQYF.

The chain combines TRBV7-8 with TRBJ2-1, with 13 bases fitting TRBD2. V trimming: 6 bases; J trimming: 9 bases; junction bases outside the gene matches: 17. This CDR3 has 18 amino acids. Germline lookup yields CDR1 SGHVS and CDR2 FQNEAQ. CDR3 residues: CASRLGLAGPFRGGEQFF. CDR3 bases: TGTGCCAGCAGACTGGGACTAGCGGGGCCGTTTAGAGGTGGTGAGCAGTTCTTC.

The J gene is TRBJ2-7, the V gene TRBV13; 7 bases agree with TRBD2. This CDR3 has 14 residues. With V trimmed by 5 bases and J by 3 bases, 7 bases remained unmatched. CDR1 and CDR2 from the germline V gene are PRHDT and FYEKMQ (reference sequence). The CDR3, as DNA: TGTGCCAGCAGCCGGAGGACTAGAGACTACGAGCAGTACTTC. Its translation is CASSRRTRDYEQYF.

This rearrangement joins TRBV10-3 to TRBJ2-5; 7 bases agree with TRBD2. The V segment lost 7 bases and the J segment 3 bases; nucleotides outside the gene matches: 5. Germline V lookup: CDR1 ENHRY, CDR2 SYGVKD. The CDR3 has 13 residues. The CDR3 is CAINGRPEETQYF. The CDR3 DNA reads as TGTGCCATCAACGGGAGGCCCGAAGAGACCCAGTACTTC.

This rearrangement joins TRBV2 to TRBJ1-2; D is perhaps TRBD1 (6 bases). CDR3 length: 10 residues. CDR1 and CDR2 (germline): SNHLY, FYNNEI. V was shortened by 8 bases and J by 8 bases, with 9 bases between the two germline ends. The CDR3 sequence is CASQGPGYTF. CDR3 nucleotide sequence: TGTGCCAGCCAGGGGCCGGGCTACACCTTC.

V and J are TRBV2 and TRBJ1-3, with D uncertain. Germline CDR1 SNHLY, CDR2 FYNNEI. This CDR3 is built from 11 residues. V was pared by 7 bases and J by 4 bases, with 5 bases between. The CDR3 nucleotides read TGTGCCAGCACGTCGGGAAACACCATATATTTT. Translating it yields CASTSGNTIYF.

V gene TRBV5-6 combines with J gene TRBJ2-5; unclear D gene. Germline loops: CDR1 SGHDT, CDR2 YYEEEE. This CDR3 comprises 13 residues. The ends were cut back, 4 bases at V and 0 bases at J, with 7 bases in the middle. In DNA, the CDR3 is TGTGCCAGCAGCACGCAGAACCAAGAGACCCAGTACTTC. Its translation: CASSTQNQETQYF.

The rearrangement links TRBV4-1 to TRBJ2-3, with 10 bases aligning to TRBD2. Unmatched junction bases numbered 10, after V lost 2 bases and J lost 2 bases. This CDR3 contains 18 residues. Germline V gene lookup returns CDR1 MGHRA and CDR2 YSYEKL. The chain's CDR3 is CASSQLAGGHANTDTQYF. The CDR3, as DNA: TGCGCCAGCAGCCAATTAGCGGGGGGCCACGCTAACACAGATACGCAGTATTTT.

V gene TRBV5-5 combines with J gene TRBJ2-1; TRBD1 aligns across 7 bases. The V gene's germline CDR1 is SGHKS and CDR2 YYEKEE (reference sequence). This CDR3 region has 15 residues. V gave up 4 bases and J gave up 7 bases; unmatched junction bases: 11. The CDR3 loop is CASSGRDSPENEQFF. Here the CDR3 DNA reads TGTGCCAGCAGCGGCCGGGACAGCCCAGAGAATGAGCAGTTCTTC.

The J gene is TRBJ2-7, the V gene TRBV4-1, with D uncertain. Looked up from germline, CDR1 is MGHRA and CDR2 is YSYEKL. The CDR3 sequence is 15 residues long. Trimming stripped 0 bases from V and 2 bases from J, with 11 bases between. As DNA, the CDR3 is TGCGCCAGCAGCCAAGAGTCGGTCTCGACCTACGAGCAGTACTTC. Its translation is CASSQESVSTYEQYF.

V usage is TRBV19 and J usage is TRBJ2-3; D not resolved. The CDR3 extends over 13 amino acids. Germline loops: CDR1 LNHDA, CDR2 SQIVND (reference sequence). The V end was cut by 5 bases, the J end by 4 bases, with 10 bases between. As DNA, the CDR3 is TGTGCCAGTAGTCCTACTCGGGCAGATACGCAGTATTTT. This codes for CASSPTRADTQYF.

This clone was observed once. The chain has TRBV6-5 and TRBJ1-1; unclear D gene. Germline V gene data show CDR1 as MNHEY and CDR2 as SVGAGI. The CDR3 has 12 residues. Trimming removed 5 bases from V and 4 bases from J, with 8 bases in between. The CDR3 coding sequence is TGTGCCAGCAGTCTAGTTGGCACTGAAGCTTTCTTT. It translates to CASSLVGTEAFF.

The gene calls are TRBV13 and TRBJ1-2, with no clear D. Germline-derived CDR1 and CDR2 are PRHDT and FYEKMQ (reference sequence). The CDR3 loop spans 16 amino acids. V lost 5 bases, J lost 4 bases, and 20 bases lay in between. The CDR3 coding sequence is TGTGCCAGCAGCCCCCCCCCAAAGGACGGGAGCTATGGCTACACCTTC. This gives the protein CASSPPPKDGSYGYTF.